This is a list of T cell receptor beta chains from one sample in a study of T cell responses to AZD1222 COVID-19 vaccine. The data were produced by immunoSEQ multiplex PCR, yet TCRdb's version contains in-frame clones alone and is incomplete. In the table there are 75,000 to 80,000 clones, under 90% of which are singletons. The sequenced sample was peripheral blood, obtained 28 days after the second AZD1222 dose. The receptors here all came from an adult who received the AZD1222 COVID-19 vaccine. Both conserved end residues are part of each CDR3. A D gene is named only where the DNA matches it firmly. Where a row states a size, it is once, few, many or the class of an expanded clone; other rows omit it.

size: -
J: TRBJ1-1
D: -
V: TRBV7-8
DNA: TGTGCCAGCAGCTTCCTCAATCACCGGGACACGGGCTTTAACACTGAAGCTTTCTTT
CDR3: CASSFLNHRDTGFNTEAFF

size: few
J: TRBJ1-2
D: -
V: TRBV23-1
DNA: TGCGCCAGCAGTCCAACCAAGAGGGAATATGGCTACACCTTC
CDR3: CASSPTKREYGYTF

size: -
J: TRBJ2-7
D: -
V: TRBV5-5
DNA: TGTGCCAGCAGCTGGGTAGGAGGGTACGACGAGCAGTACTTC
CDR3: CASSWVGGYDEQYF

size: -
J: TRBJ1-4
D: TRBD1
V: TRBV5-4
DNA: TGTGCCAGCAGCCGGGACGGACAGGACGAAAAACTGTTTTTT
CDR3: CASSRDGQDEKLFF

size: -
J: TRBJ1-1
D: TRBD1
V: TRBV19
DNA: TGTGCCAGCAGGGGGGGAACCACGAACACTGAAGCTTTCTTT
CDR3: CASRGGTTNTEAFF

size: -
J: TRBJ2-7
D: -
V: TRBV21-1
DNA: TGTGCCAGCAGCAAACAGGACAGGGGGCCGGGGCAGTACTTC
CDR3: CASSKQDRGPGQYF

size: -
J: TRBJ1-4
D: -
V: TRBV7-2
DNA: TGTGCCAGCAGCTCCTATAGGGGGGGGATTGAGGAAAAACTGTTTTTT
CDR3: CASSSYRGGIEEKLFF

size: -
J: TRBJ1-2
D: -
V: TRBV6-5
DNA: TGTGCCAGCAGCCCCCAGGGAGATCTTTATGGCTACACCTTC
CDR3: CASSPQGDLYGYTF

size: -
J: TRBJ1-6
D: -
V: TRBV6-5
DNA: TGTGCCAGCAGACCAGGACGGAGCTATAATTCACCCCTCCACTTT
CDR3: CASRPGRSYNSPLHF

size: once
J: TRBJ2-7
D: -
V: TRBV15
DNA: TGTGCCACCAGCAGAGATCAGTTCGGCGGGGCCACCTACGAGCAGTACTTC
CDR3: CATSRDQFGGATYEQYF

size: -
J: TRBJ2-3
D: TRBD2
V: TRBV7-2
DNA: TGTGCCAGCAGCTTATTCGCCCTAGCGGGGGGGCGAGTGAAAGATACGCAGTATTTT
CDR3: CASSLFALAGGRVKDTQYF

size: -
J: TRBJ1-4
D: TRBD1
V: TRBV5-4
DNA: TGTGCCAGCAGCCCGGGACAGGGGTTTGAGAAACTGTTTTTT
CDR3: CASSPGQGFEKLFF

size: -
J: TRBJ2-3
D: -
V: TRBV14
DNA: TGTGCCAGCAGCCAACCCTCCTCTGGCACAGATACGCAGTATTTT
CDR3: CASSQPSSGTDTQYF

size: -
J: TRBJ1-2
D: -
V: TRBV19
DNA: TGTGCCAGTAGTATGTTGGATTATGGCTACACCTTC
CDR3: CASSMLDYGYTF

size: few
J: TRBJ2-2
D: -
V: TRBV25-1
DNA: TGTGCCAGCAGTACCCGGACGAACACCGGGGAGCTGTTTTTT
CDR3: CASSTRTNTGELFF

size: -
J: TRBJ2-3
D: TRBD2
V: TRBV6-5
DNA: TGTGCCAGCAGTTACACAGCGGGGGAGACCACAGATACGCAGTATTTT
CDR3: CASSYTAGETTDTQYF

size: once
J: TRBJ2-7
D: -
V: TRBV5-4
DNA: TGTGCCAGCAGCTTGGACCAGGGGCGCTACGAGCAGTACTTC
CDR3: CASSLDQGRYEQYF

size: -
J: TRBJ2-1
D: -
V: TRBV4-1
DNA: TGCGCCAGCAGCCAATTCTATGATGAGCAGTTCTTC
CDR3: CASSQFYDEQFF

size: -
J: TRBJ2-3
D: TRBD1
V: TRBV6-5
DNA: TGTGCCAGCATCGGGACAGGGGGTTCAGATACGCAGTATTTT
CDR3: CASIGTGGSDTQYF

size: -
J: TRBJ2-3
D: TRBD2
V: TRBV2
DNA: TGTGCCAGCAGTGTCGGGGGACTAGAAACAGATACGCAGTATTTT
CDR3: CASSVGGLETDTQYF

size: -
J: TRBJ1-2
D: TRBD1
V: TRBV7-2
DNA: TGTGCCAGCAGCCCTTCCCTACAGGGGCCCTATGGCTACACCTTC
CDR3: CASSPSLQGPYGYTF

size: -
J: TRBJ1-1
D: -
V: TRBV19
DNA: TGTGCCAGTAAAGGACACATGAACACTGAAGCTTTCTTT
CDR3: CASKGHMNTEAFF

size: -
J: TRBJ1-2
D: -
V: TRBV13
DNA: TGTGCCAGCAGTCTAAGCACTGCAGGTGGCTACACCTTC
CDR3: CASSLSTAGGYTF

size: -
J: TRBJ1-5
D: TRBD1
V: TRBV4-1
DNA: TGCGCCAGCAGCCAAGACGGGACAGGGGGATTTATTCATCAGCCCCAGCATTTT
CDR3: CASSQDGTGGFIHQPQHF

size: -
J: TRBJ2-7
D: -
V: TRBV27
DNA: TGTGCCAGTTATCGCGGAGGGGAGCAGTACTTC
CDR3: CASYRGGEQYF

size: -
J: TRBJ2-6
D: -
V: TRBV7-3
DNA: TGTGCCAGCAGAGGCTCGGGGTCCGGGGCCAACGTCCTGACTTTC
CDR3: CASRGSGSGANVLTF

size: -
J: TRBJ1-1
D: -
V: TRBV6-5
DNA: TGTGCCAGCAGTTACGGTGAGTGGAACACTGAAGCTTTCTTT
CDR3: CASSYGEWNTEAFF

size: -
J: TRBJ1-4
D: -
V: TRBV10-3
DNA: TGTGCCATCAGTGAGGGAAGGGGGAATGAAAAACTGTTTTTT
CDR3: CAISEGRGNEKLFF

size: -
J: TRBJ1-5
D: -
V: TRBV2
DNA: TGTGCCAGCAGGACAGAGAGCAATCAGCCCCAGCATTTT
CDR3: CASRTESNQPQHF

size: -
J: TRBJ1-5
D: -
V: TRBV28
DNA: TGTGCCAGCAGTTTATTGTCTCGCAGGAATGAGCCCCAGCATTTT
CDR3: CASSLLSRRNEPQHF

size: -
J: TRBJ2-5
D: -
V: TRBV2
DNA: TGTGCCAGCAGTGAAGCGAGGGGGGAGACCCAGTACTTC
CDR3: CASSEARGETQYF

size: -
J: TRBJ1-1
D: TRBD1
V: TRBV6-5
DNA: TGTGCCAGCAGAAGGGGGCGGGGGAACACTGAAGCTTTCTTT
CDR3: CASRRGRGNTEAFF

size: -
J: TRBJ1-1
D: -
V: TRBV3-1/TRBV3-2
DNA: TGTGCCAGCAGCCAAGGGGGGTCGAACACTGAAGCTTTCTTT
CDR3: CASSQGGSNTEAFF

size: -
J: TRBJ1-2
D: TRBD1
V: TRBV27
DNA: TGTGCCAGCAGGGGTCTGGACAGGGCGTCCTATGGCTACACCTTC
CDR3: CASRGLDRASYGYTF

size: -
J: TRBJ2-3
D: TRBD2
V: TRBV2
DNA: TGTGCCAGCGGCTGGACTAGCGGGGGGAATGCAGATACGCAGTATTTT
CDR3: CASGWTSGGNADTQYF

size: -
J: TRBJ1-1
D: TRBD1
V: TRBV5-5
DNA: TGTGCCAGCAGCTTCACAGGGGACACTGAAGCTTTCTTT
CDR3: CASSFTGDTEAFF

size: -
J: TRBJ2-2
D: TRBD2
V: TRBV4-3
DNA: TGCGCCAGCAGTTCAGCGGGGGGAAGCACCGGGGAGCTGTTTTTT
CDR3: CASSSAGGSTGELFF

size: -
J: TRBJ2-4
D: TRBD1
V: TRBV24-1
DNA: TGTGCCACCAGTGACGGGACAGGATTAGCCAAAAACATTCAGTACTTC
CDR3: CATSDGTGLAKNIQYF

size: -
J: TRBJ1-5
D: -
V: TRBV27
DNA: TGTGCCAGCAGTGCAGCCCCCGCGGGGATGGGTCAGCCCCAGCATTTT
CDR3: CASSAAPAGMGQPQHF

size: once
J: TRBJ1-1
D: -
V: TRBV19
DNA: TGTGCCAGTAGTATGGGGGTGTGGGGCCGCCCCACTGAAGCTTTCTTT
CDR3: CASSMGVWGRPTEAFF

size: -
J: TRBJ2-3
D: -
V: TRBV5-4
DNA: TGTGCCAGCAGCTTGGCAGGGGGGGATACGCAGTATTTT
CDR3: CASSLAGGDTQYF

size: -
J: TRBJ2-1
D: TRBD1
V: TRBV3-1/TRBV3-2
DNA: TGTGCCAGCAGCCAACCTGCGGGACAGGGGAACAATGAGCAGTTCTTC
CDR3: CASSQPAGQGNNEQFF

size: -
J: TRBJ1-1
D: -
V: TRBV11-2
DNA: TGTGCCAGCAGCTTAGAGTGGGGCAGGTCGAACACTGAAGCTTTCTTT
CDR3: CASSLEWGRSNTEAFF